This T cell receptor beta chain appears in the sequencing data of a study of lymphopenia after photon versus proton radiotherapy. The V gene's germline CDR1 is MRHNA and CDR2 SNTAGT. The V end was cut by 2 bases, the J end by 4 bases, with 8 bases between. This CDR3 spans 13 amino acids. Study-level findings and limits: Photon-treated patients lost naive T cells and TCR diversity; proton-treated stayed stable. Post-nadir TCR diversity decline inversely tracked overall survival among those who died. Better survival with proton therapy was suggested as possible, not demonstrated. After the lymphocyte nadir, photon-treated repertoires showed oligoclonal expansion, especially of CD8+ Temra cells.

As to this clone: The antigen remains undetermined.

Libraries were prepared by immunoSEQ multiplex PCR; TCRdb keeps only in-frame clonotypes and omits some of them. The sample lists tens of thousands of clones; nearly 95% were seen once. The rearrangement links TRBV6-4 to TRBJ1-2; tentatively, D is TRBD1 (5 bases). This TCR was sampled from a woman aged 50 to 65 with cholangiocarcinoma. Sequenced material: peripheral blood, taken from a patient treated with photon-based radiotherapy. CDR3 amino acids: CASSDGTVYGYTF. The CDR3 DNA follows: TGTGCCAGCAGTGACGGGACGGTCTATGGCTACACCTTC.